The present TCR beta chain was sequenced within a study of Graves' ophthalmopathy and Graves' hyperthyroidism. Across the whole study: Ahead of any treatment, peripheral blood was obtained at the initial diagnosis.

None of the included patients had other autoimmune diseases, uncontrolled infections, pregnancy or lactation, as these led to exclusion. Orbital computed tomography and thyroid ultrasound, along with TRAb, serum thyroxine and clinical symptoms, underpinned diagnosis. There are many counts of this clonotype. Its target is unknown. The germline V and J ends were trimmed by 5 bases and 0 bases, with 11 bases remaining between them. CDR1 MDHEN and CDR2 SYDVKM come from the germline V gene. This CDR3 has 15 residues. RNA served as the template for amplifying TCR beta CDR3 regions. The first round was an RT-PCR with HTBI primers, and the second round was a multiplex PCR. MiXCR, run by TCRdb on the multiplex PCR reads, gives a single entry per CDR3 protein. The sample yields hundreds of thousands of distinct CDR3 sequences, roughly an eighth seen once. The study, taken as a whole, reports: The majority of expanded thyroid clonotypes above 0.001 frequency also occurred in blood.

This chain connects TRBV28 to TRBJ1-3, with unresolved D. Sequenced sample: blood. The receptor comes from a woman in her twenties or thirties with Graves' ophthalmopathy. As DNA, the CDR3 is TGTGCCAGCAGTCGCCTGGAGACCTCTGGAAACACCATATATTTT. Translation gives CASSRLETSGNTIYF.